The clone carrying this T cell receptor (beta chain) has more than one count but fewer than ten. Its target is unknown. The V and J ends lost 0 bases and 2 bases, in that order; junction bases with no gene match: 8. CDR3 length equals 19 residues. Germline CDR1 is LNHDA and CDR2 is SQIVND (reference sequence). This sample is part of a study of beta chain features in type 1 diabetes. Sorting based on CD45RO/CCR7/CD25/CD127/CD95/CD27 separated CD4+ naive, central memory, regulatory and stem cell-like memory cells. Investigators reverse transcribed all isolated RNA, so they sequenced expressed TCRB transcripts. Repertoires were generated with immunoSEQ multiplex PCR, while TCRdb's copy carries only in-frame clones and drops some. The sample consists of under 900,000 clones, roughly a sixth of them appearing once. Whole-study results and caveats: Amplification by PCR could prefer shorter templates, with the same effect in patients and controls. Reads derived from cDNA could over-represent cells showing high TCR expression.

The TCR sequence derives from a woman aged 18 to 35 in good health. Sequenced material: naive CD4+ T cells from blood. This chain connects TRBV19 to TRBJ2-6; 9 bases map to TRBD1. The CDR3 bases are TGTGCCAGTAGTATAGATCGGGGACAGGGAGTCGCTGGGGCCAACGTCCTGACTTTC. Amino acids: CASSIDRGQGVAGANVLTF.